Described below is a single T cell receptor beta chain sequence and its context. TCRdb reanalyzed the PCR reads with MiXCR. The table has tens of thousands of clones, around 17% seen once. With 8 bases removed from V and 1 base from J, the gap between germline ends came to 21 bases. Germline CDR1 GTSNPN, CDR2 SVGIG (reference sequence). The CDR3 is 17 amino acids. All patients were treatment-naive before thyroid surgery. This sample was taken from a study of metastatic and nonmetastatic thyroid tumors. The sequenced material came from tumor tissue. The clonotype was recovered from a female donor with papillary thyroid cancer or a benign thyroid nodule (not recorded which). Some clones in this sample may be carry-over from other donors' samples. The chain uses TRBV30 and TRBJ2-6, with D perhaps matching TRBD1 (5 bases). The CDR3 spells CALSTADSSSGANVLTF. The CDR3 nucleotides are TGTGCCCTCTCTACGGCAGACAGCTCTTCTGGGGCCAACGTCCTGACTTTC.